Below, 20 T cell receptor beta chains from the same sample are listed, as sequenced in a study of tumor and adjacent non-tumor tissue in lung cancer (dated by TCRdb to the late 2010s). RNA was isolated from bulk unsorted tissue, and RNA quality was assessed with a NanoDrop ND-1000 and an Agilent 2100. Libraries were constructed by multiplex PCR. Sequencing relied on an Illumina HiSeq 2500. TCRbeta libraries were built by three rounds of nested PCR using primers (Table S4), following protocols modified from ARM-PCR. TCRdb reran the public reads through fastp at Q25 and MiXCR, keeping productive beta chains. A single entry per CDR3 protein holds the most common genes and DNA from its merged rows. For this sample there are over 85,000 distinct CDR3 sequences; about 80% appear just once. The ten largest clones add up to approximately 22% of the sample. Sequencing used lung tumor tissue. The receptor set was obtained from a man in his 70s with non-small cell lung cancer.

About this clonotype: Likely a read error: the CDR3 ends without its conserved phenylalanine or tryptophan. It is unclear where the CDR3 begins or ends on the DNA, so no DNA is shown, and the CDR3 is as TCRdb lists it. The chain links TRBV4-1 to TRBJ2-7; TRBD2, the table's D call, lacks a check against the DNA. The CDR3 contains 16 residues when both ends are counted. Per germline, CDR1 MGHRA and CDR2 YSYEKL. The CDR3 sequence: CASSRTLAGEGYEQYY.

Regarding this clonotype: A much more abundant neighbour one base away suggests this may be a read error. The rearrangement joins TRBV5-1 to TRBJ2-3; perhaps D is TRBD1 or TRBD2 (5 bases each). The CDR3 covers 15 residues. Per germline, CDR1 SGHRS and CDR2 YFSETQ. The ends were cut back, 7 bases at V and 3 bases at J, with 18 bases in the middle. The CDR3 coding sequence is TGCGCCAGCCACGCCGTTGGGGGTGATACAGATACGCAGTATTTT. Translation gives CASHAVGGDTDTQYF.

To note about this clonotype: One end of the junction does not line up with germline, which may come from a read error. V and J are TRBV12-3 or TRBV12-4 and TRBJ1-1; a possible D gene is TRBD1 (5 bases). The CDR3 loop spans 15 amino acids. The CDR3 sequence is CANCLGRGMNTEAFF. The CDR3 DNA reads as TGTGCCAACTGTTTGGGGAGGGGCATGAACACTGAAGCCTTCTTT.

The chain carries TRBV12-3 or TRBV12-4 and TRBJ2-2; the match to TRBD1 covers 8 bases. The CDR3 covers 15 residues. Trimming removed 6 bases from V and 5 bases from J; junction bases left unmatched: 8. The CDR3: CASRLDRAQTGELFF. The DNA for the CDR3 is TGTGCCAGCAGACTGGACAGGGCCCAGACCGGGGAGCTGTTTTTT.

To note about this clonotype: An end of the junction differs from the germline gene, which may be a read error. The rearrangement uses TRBV10-3 and TRBJ2-2; D may be TRBD2 (5 bases). CDR3 length: 13 amino acids. Per germline, CDR1 ENHRY and CDR2 SYGVKD. CDR3 DNA: TGTGCTATCAGCACAGTAAACACCGGGGAGCTGTTATTT. It translates to CAISTVNTGELLF.

The chain recombines TRBV7-2 with TRBJ2-4; 12 bases agree with TRBD2. Germline trimming cut 3 bases from V and 3 bases from J; bases unmatched to any gene: 9. The CDR3 runs 18 residues. From germline, CDR1 is SGHTA and CDR2 FQGNSA. CDR3 coding DNA: TGTGCCAGCAGCTTCAGACTAGCGGGGGAGTTAGTCAAAAACATTCAGTACTTC. Protein product: CASSFRLAGELVKNIQYF.

Notes on this clonotype: A read error may account for a junction end that differs from germline. V is TRBV7-3 and J is TRBJ2-1; D possibly corresponds to TRBD2 (8 bases). Germline V CDR1 and CDR2: SGHTA, FQGTGA. The CDR3 has 20 residues. The CDR3 nucleotides are TGTGCCAGCAGCTTGGGATCAATGCGGACTAGCAGGGGGGCGGATAATAAGCAATTCTTC. Protein product: CASSLGSMRTSRGADNKQFF.

Comment on this clonotype: An end of the junction differs from the germline gene, which may be a read error. J is TRBJ2-1 and V is TRBV20-1; TRBD2 matches 10 bases. Germline-derived CDR1 and CDR2 are DFQATT and SNEGSKA (reference sequence). The CDR3 contains 17 residues. CDR3 DNA: TGCAGTGCCAGAGATCCCAGCGGGGGGGTCAGTTGGGATGAGGAGTTCTTC. This sequence encodes CSARDPSGGVSWDEEFF.

Regarding this clonotype: The CDR3 does not end in the conserved phenylalanine or tryptophan, so this is likely a read error. No DNA is shown, since the ends of the CDR3 on it are uncertain; the CDR3 is the one TCRdb lists. The chain employs TRBV11-1 and TRBJ2-1; TRBD1 is the table's D call and was not checked against the DNA. The CDR3 has 16 amino acids, counting both end residues. CDR1 is SGHAT, CDR2 FQDESV, per germline (reference sequence). This chain's CDR3 is CASSLRPGQGPHAQLS.

This rearrangement joins TRBV6-1 to TRBJ2-1; D possibly corresponds to TRBD2 (5 bases). The CDR3 totals 16 residues. Looked up from germline, CDR1 is MNHNS and CDR2 is SASEGT. Trimming cost V 4 bases and J 7 bases, with 20 bases left between them. The CDR3 DNA is TGTGCCAGCAGTGCTATGATAGCGATAGGGCATAATGAGCAGTTCTTC. This gives the protein CASSAMIAIGHNEQFF.

Details on this clonotype: Here the CDR3 omits its conserved ending phenylalanine or tryptophan, so a read error is the likely source. The V and J genes are TRBV6-5 and TRBJ1-6; no reliable D call. This CDR3 is built from 15 residues. Germline CDR1 reads MNHEY; CDR2 reads SVGAGI. CDR3 sequence (DNA): TGTACAAGCAGTTATTCCGACGGTAAAAATTCACCCCTCCACCTT. It is translated as CTSSYSDGKNSPLHL.

V gene TRBV5-4 combines with J gene TRBJ2-2; 8 bases agree with TRBD1. CDR1 is SGHNT, CDR2 YYREEE, per germline (reference sequence). V was pared by 8 bases and J by 3 bases, with 6 bases of the junction left unmatched. The CDR3 spans 14 residues. The CDR3 nucleotides are TGTGCCAGTAAGACAGGGGTTGACACCGGGGAGCTGTTTTTT. It yields the protein CASKTGVDTGELFF.

CDR3 sequence: CANTYRGRTEAFF. The CDR3 region has the DNA TGTGCCAACACGTACAGGGGGCGAACTGAAGCTTTCTTT. The chain couples TRBV6-2 or TRBV6-3 to TRBJ1-1; TRBD1 matches 9 bases. The trim removed 10 bases at V and 5 bases at J, leaving 8 bases unmatched. The length of the CDR3 is 13 residues. Germline CDR1 reads MNHEY; CDR2 reads SVGEGT.

This clonotype came up once. Germline and junction disagree at one end, which may indicate a read error. CDR3 in amino acids: CASRRTGSYEQYF. The CDR3 DNA is TGTGCAAGCAGAAGAACGGGCTCCTATGAGCAGTACTTC. The chain links TRBV6-1 to TRBJ2-7; D call uncertain. The CDR3 is made up of 13 amino acids. CDR1 and CDR2 (germline): MNHNS, SASEGT.

This clonotype turned up a few times. A much larger clone lies one base from this, so it may be a read error. The rearrangement uses TRBV5-6 and TRBJ1-2; TRBD1 matches at 8 bases. The CDR3 is 16 residues long. Germline-derived CDR1 and CDR2 are SGHDT and YYEEEE. CDR3 coding DNA: TGTGTCAGCAGCACGGACAGGGAGGTAGGGGACTATGGCTACACCTTC. This codes for CVSSTDREVGDYGYTF.

With regard to this clonotype: Germline is not matched at one junction end, which may reflect a read error. V usage is TRBV6-1 and J usage is TRBJ2-1; TRBD2 matches 12 bases. The germline CDR1 and CDR2 sequences are MNHNS and SASEGT. The CDR3 is made up of 15 amino acids. The CDR3 DNA sequence: TGTGCCAGCAGTGGACTAGCGGGGGAATACAATGAGCAGCTCTTC. As protein: CASSGLAGEYNEQLF.

The V and J genes are TRBV6-2 or TRBV6-3 and TRBJ2-2; a possible D gene is TRBD2 (6 bases). The V end was cut by 10 bases, the J end by 1 base, with 25 bases between. The CDR3 is 18 residues long. Germline CDR1 MNHEY, CDR2 SVGEGT. The CDR3 DNA follows: TGTGCCAACAATCCCCTCCTTGGACTAACGGAGAACACCGGGGAGCTGTTTTTT. Its translation is CANNPLLGLTENTGELFF.

V usage is TRBV2 and J usage is TRBJ2-5, with TRBD1 matching over 7 bases. Germline CDR1 SNHLY, CDR2 FYNNEI. Unmatched junction bases numbered 3, after V lost 4 bases and J lost 4 bases. The length of the CDR3 is 13 residues. The CDR3 nucleotides are TGTGCCAGCAGTGGAGACAGGGCAGAGACCCAGTACTTC. Translation gives CASSGDRAETQYF. Full variable domain (remainder filled in from reference TRBV2 and TRBJ2-5): EPEVTQTPSHQVTQMGQEVILRCVPISNHLYFYWYRQILGQKVEFLVSFYNNEISEKSEIFDDQFSVERPDGSNFTLKIRSTKLEDSAMYFCASSGDRAETQYFGPGTRLLVL.

The V gene is TRBV12-3 or TRBV12-4, the J gene TRBJ2-7; 9 positions match TRBD2. The CDR3 contains 15 residues. J was trimmed by 2 bases and V by 5 bases; bases with no gene match: 7. The CDR3 coding sequence is TGTGCCAGCAGTACGGGCGGGGGGGCCACCTACGAGCAGTACTTC. Translating it yields CASSTGGGATYEQYF.

Of note for this clonotype: Mismatch with germline at one junction end may stem from a read error. This chain uses TRBV7-9 with TRBJ2-1; a weak D match, TRBD2 (5 bases). This CDR3 region has 13 residues. The germline gives CDR1 SEHNR, CDR2 FQNEAQ (reference sequence). CDR3 in amino acids: CASHRDSYSEQFF. CDR3 nucleotides: TGTGCCAGCCACCGGGATTCCTACAGTGAGCAGTTCTTT.